This TCR beta chain was profiled in a study of T cell responses to AZD1222 COVID-19 vaccine. Overall study context: Pooling of second doses given at about 4 or about 12 weeks was done. Study findings and constraints: Clonal diversity was possibly underestimated; the donors were predominantly white British and more often female. With dominance at 160-218 and 743-854, vaccine-associated CD4 TCRs spanned spike. Sampling captured repertoires only after the peak T cell response.

About this clone itself: Its antigen is not identified.

TCRdb keeps only in-frame clones here, not all; method: immunoSEQ multiplex PCR. The sample shows some 200,000 clones, approximately 91% of them seen only once. CDR1 and CDR2 (germline): SGHRS, YFSETQ. This CDR3 region has 15 residues. Trimming took 5 bases from V and 1 from J; bases not matched to a gene: 8. The sequencing here drew on peripheral blood, taken on day 0 of AZD1222 vaccination. The genes are TRBV5-1 and TRBJ2-7, with 8 bases fitting TRBD1. The TCR originated in an adult in good health. The CDR3 DNA is TGCGCCAGCAGTCGTGGGACAGGCCCTTCCTACGAGCAGTACTTC. Translation gives CASSRGTGPSYEQYF. Using reference TRBV5-1 and TRBJ2-7 for the parts outside the CDR3, the full variable domain is KAGVTQTPRYLIKTRGQQVTLSCSPISGHRSVSWYQQTPGQGLQFLFEYFSETQRNKGNFPGRFSGRQFSNSRSEMNVSTLELGDSALYLCASSRGTGPSYEQYFGPGTRLTVT.